The 20 T cell receptor beta chains given below trace back to one sample, sequenced in a study of T cells in Graves' hyperthyroidism and ophthalmopathy. Researchers amplified the TCR beta CDR3 regions from RNA transcripts. During a first-round RT-PCR of the TCR CDR3, the HTBI primer set was used. MiXCR was run by TCRdb on the multiplex PCR reads, yielding one entry per CDR3 protein. The sample lists about 600,000 distinct CDR3 sequences, about 14% occurring once. The sequencing input was blood. These receptor sequences come from a woman aged 18-29 years with Graves' ophthalmopathy.

This clonotype was observed at least ten times. V and J are TRBV28 and TRBJ2-5; D possibly corresponds to TRBD1 (6 bases). Germline-derived CDR1 and CDR2 are MDHEN and SYDVKM. V lost 1 base, J lost 10 bases, and 16 bases lay in between. This CDR3 is 14 amino acids long. CDR3 DNA sequence: TGTGCCAGCAGTTTATCCTCACTTCAGGGGATCCAGTACTTC. Its protein is CASSLSSLQGIQYF.

This clonotype was counted many times. The V and J genes are TRBV7-8 and TRBJ1-1; possible D gene TRBD1, 5 bases. Germline CDR1 reads SGHVS; CDR2 reads FQNEAQ. The CDR3 length is 14 residues. The ends were cut back, 4 bases at V and 5 bases at J, with 14 bases in the middle. The DNA of the CDR3 is TGTGCCAGCAGCTGGGGGACCCCAGCTACTGAAGCTTTCTTT. It yields the protein CASSWGTPATEAFF.

This clonotype was detected many times. This sequence joins TRBV29-1 and TRBJ1-4, with 10 bases matching TRBD1. V trimming: 5 bases; J trimming: 6 bases; junction bases outside the gene matches: 6. Germline-derived CDR1 and CDR2 are SQVTM and ANQGSEA. The CDR3 length is 14 residues. In DNA, the CDR3 is TGCAGCGTTCTTACCGGGACAGGGGATGAAAAACTGTTTTTT. Its translation: CSVLTGTGDEKLFF.

This clonotype was counted many times. In nucleotides, the CDR3 is TGTGCCAGCTCCGGGACAGATTATGGCTACACCTTC. It translates to CASSGTDYGYTF. The genes are TRBV12-3 or TRBV12-4 and TRBJ1-2; 7 bases match TRBD1. The CDR3 is 12 residues long. V trimming: 8 bases; J trimming: 5 bases; junction bases outside the gene matches: 5.

This clonotype showed up many times. The chain is built from TRBV27 and TRBJ2-1; TRBD2 matches 13 bases. Germline V gene data show CDR1 as MNHEY and CDR2 as SMNVEV (reference sequence). This CDR3 comprises 15 residues. J lost 8 bases, V lost 1 base, and 2 bases had no gene match. CDR3 DNA sequence: TGTGCCAGCAGTTTATGGACTAGCGGGAGAGATGAGCAGTTCTTC. Amino acid sequence: CASSLWTSGRDEQFF.

This clonotype was recorded at least ten times. This chain links TRBV3-1 with TRBJ1-3; D unclear. The CDR3 has 15 amino acids. Germline values: CDR1 LGHDT, CDR2 YNNKEL (reference sequence). Trimming stripped 4 bases from V and 0 bases from J, with 10 bases between. CDR3 residues: CASSRTISSGNTIYF. Here the CDR3 DNA reads TGTGCCAGCAGCCGGACCATTAGCTCTGGAAACACCATATATTTT.

This clonotype turned up a few times. Relative to the germline gene, one junction end is altered; a read error may explain this. The chain links TRBV9 to TRBJ1-3, with 9 bases aligning to TRBD1. This CDR3 has 17 residues. Germline V CDR1 and CDR2: SGDLS, YYNGEE. CDR3 in DNA: TGTGCCAGCAGCGTCTCAGGGACAGGGACCTCTGGAAACGCCATATATTTT. Translating gives CASSVSGTGTSGNAIYF.

This clonotype was observed a handful of times. The chain has TRBV9 and TRBJ1-2, with unresolved D. This CDR3 comprises 12 residues. V was pared by 7 bases and J by 0 bases, with 7 bases between. From germline, CDR1 is SGDLS and CDR2 YYNGEE. In DNA form, the CDR3 reads TGTGCCAGCTACGGAGCTAACTATGGCTACACCTTC. It translates to CASYGANYGYTF.

Many counts were recorded for this clonotype. V is TRBV2 and J is TRBJ1-1; D remains unclear. The germline V and J ends were trimmed by 3 bases and 4 bases, with 21 bases remaining between them. CDR1 and CDR2 (germline): SNHLY, FYNNEI. The CDR3 covers 17 residues. The chain's CDR3 is CASSDRPNPRGGTEAFF. The CDR3 DNA follows: TGTGCCAGCAGTGATCGCCCTAACCCCCGAGGTGGCACTGAAGCTTTCTTT.

The table lists this clonotype with many counts. The rearrangement joins TRBV2 to TRBJ1-1, with D possibly being TRBD1 (5 bases). V dropped 4 bases and J dropped 3 bases, with 9 bases sitting between them. The CDR3 is 13 residues long. The germline V gene has CDR1 SNHLY and CDR2 FYNNEI. The CDR3 DNA follows: TGTGCCAGCAGTGGGATGACAGACACTGAAGCTTTCTTT. As protein: CASSGMTDTEAFF.

This chain joins TRBV6-1 and TRBJ2-2; 12 nucleotides line up with TRBD2. The CDR3 sequence is 16 residues long. In germline, CDR1 is MNHNS, CDR2 SASEGT. V was pared by 4 bases and J by 6 bases, with 6 bases of the junction left unmatched. The CDR3, as DNA: TGTGCCAGCAGTGCTCTAGCGGGAGGGCCGCCCGGGGAGCTGTTTTTT. Translating it yields CASSALAGGPPGELFF.

The rearrangement joins TRBV4-1 to TRBJ2-3, with TRBD2 matching over 8 bases. CDR1 is MGHRA, CDR2 YSYEKL, per germline. The V gene end was trimmed by 1 base and the J gene end by 0 bases; junction bases not matched to a gene: 6. The CDR3 has 17 amino acids. CDR3 sequence (DNA): TGCGCCAGCAGCCAAGGCATTTTAGCGGGAAGCACAGATACGCAGTATTTT. Translated: CASSQGILAGSTDTQYF.

J is TRBJ2-5 and V is TRBV6-1; D is possibly TRBD1 (6 bases). The CDR3 has 13 residues. Germline V gene lookup returns CDR1 MNHNS and CDR2 SASEGT. The germline V and J ends were trimmed by 6 bases and 2 bases, with 10 bases remaining between them. The CDR3 DNA sequence: TGTGCCAGCAGAGGGGGAGCTCAAGAGACCCAGTACTTC. The encoded protein is CASRGGAQETQYF.

This chain connects TRBV6-1 to TRBJ2-2; a weak D match, TRBD1 (6 bases). This CDR3 region has 13 residues. Germline V CDR1 and CDR2: MNHNS, SASEGT. The V gene lost 7 bases and the J gene lost 3 bases, with 9 bases spanning the gap. CDR3 loop: CASMGQYTGELFF. In DNA form, the CDR3 reads TGTGCCAGCATGGGACAATACACCGGGGAGCTGTTTTTT.

As regards this clonotype: Possible read error: a much larger clone is one base away. The gene calls are TRBV6-1 and TRBJ1-5; TRBD1 agrees at 8 bases. The V segment lost 4 bases and the J segment 9 bases; nucleotides outside the gene matches: 11. CDR1 and CDR2 from the germline V gene are MNHNS and SASEGT. The CDR3 consists of 15 residues. The CDR3 sequence: CASSARTGIDRPQHF. In DNA form, the CDR3 reads TGTGCCAGCAGTGCACGGACAGGGATAGATCGGCCCCAGCATTTT.

This chain uses TRBV28 with TRBJ1-1; 11 bases are a match to TRBD1. The CDR3 runs to 17 residues. Germline CDR1 MDHEN, CDR2 SYDVKM. Losses at the gene ends were 6 bases for V and 1 base for J; bases not matched to a gene: 10. The CDR3 bases are TGTGCCAGCAGCCGGACAGGGGGCGCCCATCCGAACACTGAAGCTTTCTTT. The encoded protein is CASSRTGGAHPNTEAFF.

This clonotype was seen repeatedly, ten times or more. The CDR3 loop reads CSARDLAGDIYEQYF. The CDR3 nucleotides read TGCAGTGCTAGAGATCTCGCCGGGGATATCTACGAGCAGTACTTC. The rearrangement links TRBV20-1 to TRBJ2-7; tentatively, D is TRBD2 (5 bases). The CDR3 covers 15 residues. CDR1 is DFQATT, CDR2 SNEGSKA, per germline (reference sequence). V was trimmed by 0 bases and J by 3 bases, leaving 15 bases between them.

V gene TRBV2 combines with J gene TRBJ2-5; 11 positions agree with TRBD1. The CDR3 is 15 residues long. The V and J ends lost 6 bases and 5 bases, in that order; junction bases with no gene match: 8. Germline V gene data show CDR1 as SNHLY and CDR2 as FYNNEI. The CDR3 reads CASRPGQGDVETQYF. The CDR3 bases are TGTGCCAGCAGGCCGGGACAGGGGGACGTTGAGACCCAGTACTTC.

This clonotype was seen ten or more times. The V gene is TRBV20-1, the J gene TRBJ2-1; no firm D call. The CDR3 runs 15 residues. Trimming pared 0 bases from V and 3 bases from J, leaving 12 bases between. Germline V gene data show CDR1 as DFQATT and CDR2 as SNEGSKA (reference sequence). CDR3 coding DNA: TGCAGTGCTAGAGAGGGTTGGGCTGTCTACAATGAGCAGTTCTTC. Translated: CSAREGWAVYNEQFF.

The chain is built from TRBV6-1 and TRBJ2-1; 9 positions agree with TRBD1. The V gene end was trimmed by 6 bases and the J gene end by 6 bases; junction bases not matched to a gene: 9. The length of the CDR3 is 15 residues. Germline CDR1 and CDR2: MNHNS and SASEGT. This CDR3 reads CASRAGTGISNEQFF. In DNA, the CDR3 is TGTGCCAGCAGGGCCGGGACAGGGATCAGCAATGAGCAGTTCTTC.